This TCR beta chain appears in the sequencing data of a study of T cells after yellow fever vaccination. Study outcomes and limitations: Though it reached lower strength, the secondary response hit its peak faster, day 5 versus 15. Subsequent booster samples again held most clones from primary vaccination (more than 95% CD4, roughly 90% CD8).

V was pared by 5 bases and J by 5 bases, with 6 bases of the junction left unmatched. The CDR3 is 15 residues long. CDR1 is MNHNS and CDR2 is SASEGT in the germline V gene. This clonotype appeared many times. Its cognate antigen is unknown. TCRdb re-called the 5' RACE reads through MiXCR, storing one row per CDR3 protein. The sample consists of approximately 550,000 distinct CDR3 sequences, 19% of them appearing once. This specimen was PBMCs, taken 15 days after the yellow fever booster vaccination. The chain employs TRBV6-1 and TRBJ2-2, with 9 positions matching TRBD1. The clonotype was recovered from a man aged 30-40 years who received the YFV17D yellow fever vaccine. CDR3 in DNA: TGTGCCAGCAGTTTGGGGACAGGGAATACCGGGGAGCTGTTTTTT. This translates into CASSLGTGNTGELFF.